The following is a TCR beta chain sequence with its context. The protocol was immunoSEQ multiplex PCR, while the TCRdb copy is restricted to in-frame clones and leaves out a portion. The repertoire consists of about 49,000 clones, with approximately 83% occurring once and the leading ten covering less than 3.5%. Germline V gene sequence: CDR1 SGHNT, CDR2 YYREEE (reference sequence). The CDR3 totals 13 residues. The J segment lost 6 bases and the V segment lost 3 bases, leaving 2 bases of the junction unmatched. The data derive from a study of control samples from healthy donors and cancer patients. The TCR sequence derives from a woman between 50 and 59 years old with lung cancer. This rearrangement joins TRBV5-4 to TRBJ1-5; the match to TRBD1 covers 8 bases. Sequencing input: PBMCs. The CDR3 nucleotides are TGTGCCAGCAGCTCGGACAGGGCTCAGCCCCAGCATTTT. Translated: CASSSDRAQPQHF.